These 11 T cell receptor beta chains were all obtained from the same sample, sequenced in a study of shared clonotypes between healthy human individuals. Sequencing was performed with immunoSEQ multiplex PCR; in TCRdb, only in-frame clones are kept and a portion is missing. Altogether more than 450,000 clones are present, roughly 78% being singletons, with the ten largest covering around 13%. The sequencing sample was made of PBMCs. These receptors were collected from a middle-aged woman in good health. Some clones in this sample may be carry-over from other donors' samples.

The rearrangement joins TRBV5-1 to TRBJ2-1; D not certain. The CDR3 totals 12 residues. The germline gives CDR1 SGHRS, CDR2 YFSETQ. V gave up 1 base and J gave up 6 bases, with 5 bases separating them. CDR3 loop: CASSLFTNEQFF. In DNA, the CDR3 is TGCGCCAGCAGCTTGTTCACCAATGAGCAGTTCTTC.

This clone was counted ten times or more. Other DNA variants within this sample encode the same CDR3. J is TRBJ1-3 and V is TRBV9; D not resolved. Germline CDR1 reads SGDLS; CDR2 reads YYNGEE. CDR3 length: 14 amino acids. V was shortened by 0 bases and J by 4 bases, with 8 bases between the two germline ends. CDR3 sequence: CASSVGGPGNTIYF. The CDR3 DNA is TGTGCCAGCAGCGTAGGTGGTCCCGGAAACACCATATATTTT.

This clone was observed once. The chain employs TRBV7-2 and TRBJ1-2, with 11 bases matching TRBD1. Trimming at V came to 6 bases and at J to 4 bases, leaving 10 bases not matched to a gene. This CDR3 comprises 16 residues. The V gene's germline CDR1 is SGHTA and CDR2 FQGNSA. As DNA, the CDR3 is TGTGCCAGCAGTGCTCCGGGACAGGGGGATGTCTATGGCTACACCTTC. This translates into CASSAPGQGDVYGYTF.

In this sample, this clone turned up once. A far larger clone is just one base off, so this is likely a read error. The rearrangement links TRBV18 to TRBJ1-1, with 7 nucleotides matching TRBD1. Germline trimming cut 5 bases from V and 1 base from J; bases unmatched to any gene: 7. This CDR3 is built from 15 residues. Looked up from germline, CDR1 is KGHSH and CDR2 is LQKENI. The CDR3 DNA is TGTGCCAGCTCATCACGACAGGGAGGGAACACTGAAGCTTTCTTT. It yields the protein CASSSRQGGNTEAFF.

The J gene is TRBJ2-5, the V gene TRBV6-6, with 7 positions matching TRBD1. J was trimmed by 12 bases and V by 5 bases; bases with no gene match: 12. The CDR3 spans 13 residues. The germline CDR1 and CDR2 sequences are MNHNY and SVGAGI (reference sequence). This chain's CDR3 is CASSLTGAGTKYF. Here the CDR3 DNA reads TGTGCCAGCAGTCTTACAGGGGCCGGTACAAAGTACTTC.

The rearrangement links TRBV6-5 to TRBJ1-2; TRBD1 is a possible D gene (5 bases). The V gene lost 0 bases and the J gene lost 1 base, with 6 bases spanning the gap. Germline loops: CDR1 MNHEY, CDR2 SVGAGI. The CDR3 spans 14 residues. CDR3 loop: CASSYSTVNYGYTF. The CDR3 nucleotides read TGTGCCAGCAGTTACTCGACAGTTAACTATGGCTACACCTTC.

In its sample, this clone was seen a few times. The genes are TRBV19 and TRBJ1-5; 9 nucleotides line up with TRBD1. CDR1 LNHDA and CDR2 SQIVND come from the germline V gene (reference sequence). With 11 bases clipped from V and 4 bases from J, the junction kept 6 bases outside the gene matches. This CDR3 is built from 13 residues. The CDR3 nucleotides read TGTGCCGCGACGGGACAGGGTAATCAGCCCCAGCATTTT. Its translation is CAATGQGNQPQHF.

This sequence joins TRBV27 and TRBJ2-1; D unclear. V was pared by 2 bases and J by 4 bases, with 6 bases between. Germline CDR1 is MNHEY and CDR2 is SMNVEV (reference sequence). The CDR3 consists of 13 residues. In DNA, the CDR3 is TGTGCCAGCAGTTTAATTCGGTACAATGAGCAGTTCTTC. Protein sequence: CASSLIRYNEQFF.

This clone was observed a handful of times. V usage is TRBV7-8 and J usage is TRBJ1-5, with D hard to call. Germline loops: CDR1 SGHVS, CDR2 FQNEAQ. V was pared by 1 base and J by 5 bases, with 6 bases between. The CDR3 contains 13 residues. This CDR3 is CASSLVADQPQHF. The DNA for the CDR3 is TGTGCCAGCAGCTTAGTGGCTGATCAGCCCCAGCATTTT.

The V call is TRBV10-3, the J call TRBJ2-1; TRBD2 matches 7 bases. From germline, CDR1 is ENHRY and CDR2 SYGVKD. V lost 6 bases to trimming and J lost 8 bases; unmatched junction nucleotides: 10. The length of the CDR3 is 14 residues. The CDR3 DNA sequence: TGTGCCATCAGCTCTAGCGGCCTCCCCGATGAGCAGTTCTTC. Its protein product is CAISSSGLPDEQFF.

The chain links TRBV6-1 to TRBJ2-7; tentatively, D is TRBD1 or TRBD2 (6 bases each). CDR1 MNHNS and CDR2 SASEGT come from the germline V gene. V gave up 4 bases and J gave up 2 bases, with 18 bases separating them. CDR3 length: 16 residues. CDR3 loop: CASSGEGRQGTYEQYF. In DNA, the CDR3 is TGTGCCAGCAGTGGAGAGGGGAGGCAGGGGACCTACGAGCAGTACTTC.